The rows below give T cell receptor beta chains drawn from one sample of a study of blood T cell repertoires in COVID-19. The method was immunoSEQ multiplex PCR; TCRdb's version includes in-frame clones alone and lacks a portion of them. The sample holds a few hundred thousand clones, 70% to 90% seen once. The sample consisted of peripheral blood. The source is a man aged 18 to 29 with COVID-19, enrolled during active disease. Both conserved end residues are part of each CDR3. The D gene is left open where the match is weak. Only some rows state a clone size, as once, few, many or a class for expanded clones.

J: TRBJ2-5
size: -
D: TRBD2
V: TRBV24-1
CDR3: CATSAGLAGGKETQYF
DNA: TGTGCCACCAGTGCCGGACTAGCGGGGGGGAAAGAGACCCAGTACTTC

J: TRBJ2-3
size: -
D: TRBD1
V: TRBV7-3
CDR3: CASSLIAGPGQGTDTQYF
DNA: TGTGCCAGCAGCTTAATAGCCGGGCCCGGACAGGGCACAGATACGCAGTATTTT

J: TRBJ2-3
size: -
D: -
V: TRBV7-9
CDR3: CASSLAFSDTQYF
DNA: TGTGCCAGCAGCTTAGCTTTCTCAGATACGCAGTATTTT

J: TRBJ2-3
size: -
D: -
V: TRBV11-2
CDR3: CASSLEGGTEPTDTQYF
DNA: TGTGCCAGCAGCTTAGAAGGAGGGACAGAACCGACAGATACGCAGTATTTT

J: TRBJ2-1
size: -
D: TRBD2
V: TRBV4-1
CDR3: CASSQGTSGRINEQFF
DNA: TGCGCCAGCAGCCAAGGGACTAGCGGGAGGATCAATGAGCAGTTCTTC

J: TRBJ1-5
size: -
D: -
V: TRBV6-4
CDR3: CASSEQGNSNQPQHF
DNA: TGTGCCAGCAGTGAACAGGGCAATAGCAATCAGCCCCAGCATTTT

J: TRBJ2-7
size: -
D: TRBD2
V: TRBV27
CDR3: CASSFRRGGGYEQYF
DNA: TGTGCCAGCTCTTTTCGGCGGGGGGGCGGGTACGAGCAGTACTTC

J: TRBJ1-6
size: -
D: -
V: TRBV10-1
CDR3: CASSSEGYNSPLHF
DNA: TGCGCCAGCAGTTCTGAGGGATATAATTCACCCCTCCACTTT

J: TRBJ2-7
size: once
D: -
V: TRBV20-1
CDR3: CSASYRQYEQYF
DNA: TGCAGTGCTAGTTACAGACAATACGAGCAGTACTTC

J: TRBJ2-4
size: -
D: TRBD2
V: TRBV5-4
CDR3: CASSLTSGGDIQYF
DNA: TGTGCCAGCAGCTTGACTAGCGGGGGAGACATTCAGTACTTC

J: TRBJ2-7
size: -
D: -
V: TRBV7-8
CDR3: CASSPSSHEQYF
DNA: TGTGCCAGCAGCCCTAGTTCCCACGAGCAGTACTTC

J: TRBJ1-2
size: -
D: -
V: TRBV12-3/TRBV12-4
CDR3: CASRLFPGEGYTF
DNA: TGTGCCAGCAGGTTATTCCCCGGGGAGGGCTACACCTTC

J: TRBJ2-1
size: -
D: TRBD2
V: TRBV2
CDR3: CASSARTSGGDNEQFF
DNA: TGTGCCAGCAGTGCAAGGACTAGCGGGGGGGATAATGAGCAGTTCTTC

J: TRBJ2-3
size: -
D: TRBD1
V: TRBV9
CDR3: CASSVGTVADTQYF
DNA: TGTGCCAGCAGCGTCGGGACAGTTGCAGATACGCAGTATTTT

J: TRBJ2-1
size: -
D: -
V: TRBV29-1
CDR3: CSVEIGGEQSYNEQFF
DNA: TGCAGCGTTGAAATAGGGGGAGAGCAATCCTACAATGAGCAGTTCTTC

J: TRBJ2-7
size: -
D: TRBD2
V: TRBV29-1
CDR3: CSVGLAGGLYEQYF
DNA: TGCAGCGTCGGACTAGCGGGAGGACTCTACGAGCAGTACTTC

J: TRBJ2-3
size: -
D: TRBD2
V: TRBV11-2
CDR3: CASSRQGLAGADTQYF
DNA: TGTGCCAGCTCCCGACAGGGACTAGCGGGAGCAGATACGCAGTATTTT

J: TRBJ2-4
size: -
D: TRBD2
V: TRBV2
CDR3: CASSATSGRSRDIQYF
DNA: TGTGCCAGCAGTGCCACTAGCGGGAGGAGTAGGGACATTCAGTACTTC

J: TRBJ2-2
size: -
D: TRBD2
V: TRBV10-3
CDR3: CAIAVSGSVPGELFF
DNA: TGTGCCATCGCGGTTAGCGGGAGTGTTCCCGGGGAGCTGTTTTTT

J: TRBJ1-1
size: -
D: -
V: TRBV3-1/TRBV3-2
CDR3: CASSPNSLTEAFF
DNA: TGTGCCAGCAGCCCGAACAGCCTGACTGAAGCTTTCTTT

J: TRBJ1-6
size: -
D: -
V: TRBV7-9
CDR3: CASSSLGSSYNSPLHF
DNA: TGTGCCAGCAGCTCTTTAGGGAGCTCCTATAATTCACCCCTCCACTTT

J: TRBJ1-4
size: -
D: -
V: TRBV7-6
CDR3: CASSLGQDPFEKLFF
DNA: TGTGCCAGCAGCTTAGGACAGGATCCCTTCGAAAAACTGTTTTTT

J: TRBJ2-7
size: -
D: -
V: TRBV2
CDR3: CASRTREAYEQYF
DNA: TGTGCCAGCAGGACTAGGGAAGCCTACGAGCAGTACTTC

J: TRBJ1-2
size: -
D: -
V: TRBV6-2/TRBV6-3
CDR3: CASSSLEGGVYGYTF
DNA: TGTGCCAGCAGCTCACTCGAGGGCGGAGTTTATGGCTACACCTTC

J: TRBJ2-3
size: once
D: TRBD2
V: TRBV11-3
CDR3: CASSRSHGLAGADTQYF
DNA: TGTGCCAGCAGCCGTTCGCACGGACTAGCGGGAGCAGATACGCAGTATTTT

J: TRBJ2-6
size: -
D: -
V: TRBV5-1
CDR3: CASSTIQGSGANVLTF
DNA: TGCGCCAGCAGCACCATCCAGGGCTCTGGGGCCAACGTCCTGACTTTC

J: TRBJ2-1
size: -
D: -
V: TRBV4-1
CDR3: CASSQEEDYTHEQFF
DNA: TGCGCCAGCAGCCAAGAGGAGGACTACACTCATGAGCAGTTCTTC

J: TRBJ2-7
size: once
D: -
V: TRBV12-5
CDR3: CASGLERYEQYF
DNA: TGTGCTAGTGGTTTGGAGCGGTACGAGCAGTACTTC

J: TRBJ2-7
size: -
D: TRBD2
V: TRBV28
CDR3: CASSFPGGPLEQYF
DNA: TGTGCCAGCAGTTTCCCGGGAGGGCCGCTGGAGCAGTACTTC

J: TRBJ2-7
size: once
D: -
V: TRBV2
CDR3: CASSAINEQYF
DNA: TGTGCCAGCAGTGCCATCAACGAGCAGTACTTC

J: TRBJ1-1
size: -
D: TRBD1
V: TRBV19
CDR3: CASSIRRQGRDTEAFF
DNA: TGTGCCAGTAGTATCCGAAGACAGGGGCGCGACACTGAAGCTTTCTTT

J: TRBJ2-2
size: -
D: -
V: TRBV18
CDR3: CASSLHGGDTGELFF
DNA: TGTGCCAGCTCACTCCACGGAGGGGACACCGGGGAGCTGTTTTTT

J: TRBJ2-5
size: -
D: TRBD2
V: TRBV7-8
CDR3: CASSSWTRGETQYF
DNA: TGTGCCAGCAGCTCTTGGACTAGAGGCGAGACCCAGTACTTC

J: TRBJ2-7
size: -
D: TRBD1
V: TRBV4-2
CDR3: CASSPAQGGTYEQYF
DNA: TGTGCCAGCAGCCCCGCACAGGGGGGCACCTACGAGCAGTACTTC

J: TRBJ2-3
size: -
D: -
V: TRBV6-5
CDR3: CASSYSRDTQYF
DNA: TGTGCCAGCAGTTACTCACGGGATACGCAGTATTTT

J: TRBJ2-5
size: -
D: -
V: TRBV12-3/TRBV12-4
CDR3: CASSSYETQYF
DNA: TGTGCCAGCAGTTCCTACGAGACCCAGTACTTC

J: TRBJ1-4
size: once
D: TRBD1
V: TRBV6-4
CDR3: CASSRDRGEKLFF
DNA: TGTGCCAGCAGCCGAGACAGGGGGGAAAAACTGTTTTTT

J: TRBJ2-3
size: -
D: -
V: TRBV11-2
CDR3: CASSLQGLAFRTDTQYF
DNA: TGTGCCAGCAGCTTACAAGGGCTAGCGTTCCGCACAGATACGCAGTATTTT

J: TRBJ2-3
size: -
D: TRBD2
V: TRBV11-2
CDR3: CASSTLSGRALDTQYF
DNA: TGTGCCAGCAGCACCCTTAGCGGGAGGGCATTAGATACGCAGTATTTT

J: TRBJ2-1
size: -
D: -
V: TRBV11-2
CDR3: CASSLGQINEQFF
DNA: TGTGCCAGCAGCTTAGGGCAGATCAATGAGCAGTTCTTC

J: TRBJ1-5
size: -
D: -
V: TRBV28
CDR3: CASRIHATGLNQPQHF
DNA: TGTGCCAGCCGAATCCACGCTACAGGCTTAAATCAGCCCCAGCATTTT

J: TRBJ1-2
size: -
D: TRBD1
V: TRBV23-1
CDR3: CASRSGTGGAGGGYTF
DNA: TGCGCCAGCAGGTCCGGGACAGGGGGCGCGGGCGGCGGCTACACCTTC

J: TRBJ1-5
size: -
D: TRBD1
V: TRBV9
CDR3: CASSAGGTTQPQHF
DNA: TGTGCCAGCAGCGCAGGGGGGACCACCCAGCCCCAGCATTTT

J: TRBJ2-2
size: -
D: TRBD2
V: TRBV4-1
CDR3: CASSPREASGTGELFF
DNA: TGCGCCAGCAGCCCCAGAGAGGCTAGCGGGACCGGGGAGCTGTTTTTT

J: TRBJ2-7
size: -
D: TRBD1
V: TRBV27
CDR3: CASSSRTGTYEQYF
DNA: TGTGCCAGCAGTTCCCGGACAGGTACCTACGAGCAGTACTTC

J: TRBJ2-5
size: -
D: -
V: TRBV28
CDR3: CASSPDREETQYF
DNA: TGTGCCAGCAGCCCCGACAGAGAAGAGACCCAGTACTTC

J: TRBJ2-4
size: once
D: -
V: TRBV2
CDR3: CASSVSETNIQYF
DNA: TGTGCCAGCAGTGTGAGCGAGACAAACATTCAGTACTTC

J: TRBJ1-2
size: -
D: TRBD1
V: TRBV4-1
CDR3: CASRPFSGQGLGNYGYTF
DNA: TGCGCCAGCAGGCCGTTTTCGGGACAGGGGCTGGGTAACTATGGCTACACCTTC

J: TRBJ2-3
size: -
D: -
V: TRBV27
CDR3: CASSLGASVWYF
DNA: TGTGCCAGCAGTTTAGGAGCCTCCGTGTGGTATTTT

J: TRBJ2-5
size: -
D: -
V: TRBV12-5
CDR3: CASGLVQGLQETQYF
DNA: TGTGCTAGTGGTTTGGTACAGGGCCTCCAAGAGACCCAGTACTTC

J: TRBJ1-4
size: once
D: -
V: TRBV2
CDR3: CASSDGGRGEKLFF
DNA: TGTGCCAGCAGTGACGGGGGGAGGGGTGAAAAACTGTTTTTT

J: TRBJ2-1
size: -
D: TRBD2
V: TRBV5-5
CDR3: CASSWPGLAGGSNEQFF
DNA: TGTGCCAGCAGCTGGCCGGGACTAGCGGGAGGATCCAATGAGCAGTTCTTC

J: TRBJ2-7
size: once
D: TRBD2
V: TRBV19
CDR3: CASSIALQVGGGRAYEQYF
DNA: TGTGCCAGTAGTATAGCTTTGCAGGTTGGTGGCGGGAGGGCTTACGAGCAGTACTTC

J: TRBJ1-6
size: -
D: -
V: TRBV23-1
CDR3: CASRQPRPESPLHF
DNA: TGCGCCAGCAGGCAGCCCAGGCCTGAGTCACCCCTCCACTTT